Listed here are 25 T cell receptor beta chains from one sample, sequenced in a study of early T cells in non-severe SARS-CoV-2 infection. Using its own MiXCR run on the 5' RACE reads, TCRdb lists one record per CDR3 protein. Seen here are 85,000 to 100,000 distinct CDR3 sequences, approximately 10% observed once, and the top ten hold roughly 5%. Sequencing was carried out using whole blood. These receptors all stem from an adult who was a healthcare worker with PCR-confirmed SARS-CoV-2 infection or an uninfected control (not recorded which).

This chain links TRBV28 with TRBJ1-1; unclear D gene. The CDR3 sequence is 12 residues long. CDR1 is MDHEN and CDR2 is SYDVKM in the germline V gene. V dropped 8 bases and J dropped 11 bases, with 18 bases sitting between them. CDR3 coding DNA: TGTGCCAGCTCATTTCAACCTAGAGGGGCTTTCTTT. This gives the protein CASSFQPRGAFF. The whole variable domain, filled in from reference TRBV28 and TRBJ1-1, reads DVKVTQSSRYLVKRTGEKVFLECVQDMDHENMFWYRQDPGLGLRLIYFSYDVKMKEKGDIPEGYSVSREKKERFSLILESASTNQTSMYLCASSFQPRGAFFGQGTRLTVV.

This sequence joins TRBV6-4 and TRBJ2-3, with a weak D call TRBD1 (6 bases). The CDR3 consists of 13 residues. The V and J ends lost 5 bases and 5 bases respectively, with 11 bases between them. Germline V gene lookup returns CDR1 MRHNA and CDR2 SNTAGT. As DNA, the CDR3 is TGTGCCAGCAGTATGGGGGCCGGAGATACGCAGTATTTT. Encoded protein: CASSMGAGDTQYF.

This clonotype has more than one count but fewer than ten. The rearrangement links TRBV5-5 to TRBJ1-5, with 9 bases aligning to TRBD1. The V gene end was trimmed by 4 bases and the J gene end by 0 bases; junction bases not matched to a gene: 2. This CDR3 has 15 residues. Looked up from germline, CDR1 is SGHKS and CDR2 is YYEKEE (reference sequence). The CDR3 DNA reads TGTGCCAGCAGCCGGACAGGGGCTAGCAATCAGCCCCAGCATTTT. It yields the protein CASSRTGASNQPQHF.

The chain combines TRBV30 with TRBJ1-6, with a tentative D call TRBD1 (6 bases). CDR1 is GTSNPN, CDR2 SVGIG, per germline (reference sequence). V was shortened by 5 bases and J by 10 bases, with 18 bases between the two germline ends. The CDR3 loop spans 14 amino acids. CDR3 sequence: CAWASRWGRSPLHF. CDR3 nucleotide sequence: TGTGCCTGGGCGTCCCGTTGGGGGCGGTCACCCCTCCACTTT.

This clonotype has a handful of counts. CDR3 amino acids: CASSLSSFYNEQFF. CDR3 DNA sequence: TGCGCCAGCAGCTTGTCGTCATTCTACAATGAGCAGTTCTTC. This chain links TRBV5-1 with TRBJ2-1; no clear D gene. V shed 1 base and J shed 3 bases, with 8 bases lying between them. The CDR3 has 14 residues. Germline-derived CDR1 and CDR2 are SGHRS and YFSETQ.

This clonotype was seen repeatedly, ten times or more. V and J are TRBV7-6 and TRBJ1-5; D is uncertain. Trimming took off 1 base at V and 4 bases at J, with 5 bases between the two ends. The CDR3 runs 13 residues. Germline assignment: CDR1 SGHVS and CDR2 FNYEAQ. The CDR3 region has the DNA TGTGCCAGCAGCTTAGGGCTAAATCAGCCCCAGCATTTT. Translation gives CASSLGLNQPQHF.

Comment on this clonotype: One end of the junction does not line up with germline, which may come from a read error. The genes are TRBV9 and TRBJ2-2; D tentatively reads TRBD1 or TRBD2 (6 bases each). The CDR3 is 16 residues long. Germline V lookup: CDR1 SGDLS, CDR2 YYNGEE. CDR3 sequence reads: CASSVDRTANTGEVFF. The DNA for the CDR3 is TGTGCCAGCAGCGTAGACCGGACAGCGAACACCGGGGAGGTGTTTTTT.

The chain uses TRBV15 and TRBJ2-5; 11 nucleotides align to TRBD2. The CDR3 length is 17 residues. Germline CDR1 LNHNV, CDR2 YYDKDF (reference sequence). Unmatched junction bases numbered 6, after V lost 1 base and J lost 2 bases. As DNA, the CDR3 is TGTGCCACCAGCAGAGGCGCTACTAGCGGGAGTCAAGAGACCCAGTACTTC. It translates to CATSRGATSGSQETQYF.

The V and J genes are TRBV12-3 or TRBV12-4 and TRBJ2-1; maybe TRBD2 (5 bases). The CDR3 spans 12 residues. Deletions cut 3 bases from V and 6 bases from J, with 6 bases between. CDR3: CASSFSANEQFF. Written as DNA, the CDR3 is TGTGCCAGCAGTTTTAGCGCCAATGAGCAGTTCTTC.

This clonotype has a handful of counts. The V gene is TRBV25-1, the J gene TRBJ1-2; D is undetermined. The germline gives CDR1 MGHDK, CDR2 SYGVNS. This CDR3 comprises 14 residues. V was cut by 1 base and J by 5 bases, with 11 bases left in between. DNA for the CDR3: TGTGCCAGCAGTGAATGGAACAGCTCTTATGGCTACACCTTC. Encoded protein: CASSEWNSSYGYTF.

J is TRBJ1-3 and V is TRBV3-1; 8 bases agree with TRBD1. The CDR3 contains 16 residues. Germline V lookup: CDR1 LGHDT, CDR2 YNNKEL (reference sequence). With 4 bases clipped from V and 4 bases from J, the junction kept 9 bases outside the gene matches. CDR3 amino acids: CASSPPDRVEGNTIYF. In nucleotides, the CDR3 is TGTGCCAGCAGCCCCCCGGACAGGGTCGAGGGAAACACCATATATTTT.

At least ten counts were recorded for this clonotype. The V call is TRBV20-1, the J call TRBJ2-5; possibly TRBD2 for D (6 bases). Trimming removed 6 bases at V and 4 bases at J, with 18 bases between. Germline V gives CDR1 DFQATT, CDR2 SNEGSKA (reference sequence). The CDR3 sequence is 14 residues long. The CDR3 here is CSAPSSGTSETQYF. The CDR3 DNA follows: TGCAGTGCCCCCTCGTCCGGGACTTCAGAGACCCAGTACTTC.

V gene TRBV2 combines with J gene TRBJ2-3; 13 bases fit TRBD2. The germline V gene has CDR1 SNHLY and CDR2 FYNNEI. The CDR3 is made up of 14 amino acids. Trimming cost V 5 bases and J 5 bases; bases outside gene matches: 1. DNA for the CDR3: TGTGCCAGCAGTAGACTAGCGGGAGGAGATACGCAGTATTTT. This codes for CASSRLAGGDTQYF.

At least ten counts were recorded for this clonotype. V usage is TRBV6-1 and J usage is TRBJ2-3; 11 nucleotides line up with TRBD1. CDR3 length: 17 amino acids. Trimming removed 5 bases from V and 5 bases from J; junction bases left unmatched: 12. CDR1 and CDR2 from the germline V gene are MNHNS and SASEGT. The CDR3 region is CASSRGRGQGAEDTQYF. CDR3 bases: TGTGCCAGCAGTAGAGGAAGAGGACAGGGGGCAGAAGATACGCAGTATTTT.

The chain's CDR3 is CASSQGTVNEKLFF. The DNA of the CDR3 is TGCGCCAGCAGCCAGGGGACAGTTAATGAAAAACTGTTTTTT. The rearrangement uses TRBV5-1 and TRBJ1-4; 7 bases map to TRBD1. The germline V gene has CDR1 SGHRS and CDR2 YFSETQ. The trim removed 4 bases at V and 4 bases at J, leaving 4 bases unmatched. CDR3 length equals 14 residues.

This clonotype was picked up many times. The chain combines TRBV15 with TRBJ2-1; 11 nucleotides match TRBD2. The V gene end was trimmed by 5 bases and the J gene end by 5 bases; junction bases not matched to a gene: 8. This CDR3 has 16 residues. The germline V gene encodes CDR1 LNHNV and CDR2 YYDKDF (reference sequence). The CDR3 sequence is CATSGRLAGLDNEQFF. In DNA, the CDR3 is TGTGCCACCAGCGGCAGACTAGCGGGATTGGACAATGAGCAGTTCTTC.

The sample holds a few counts of this clonotype. The V gene is TRBV6-6, the J gene TRBJ2-3; 9 positions match TRBD1. CDR1 is MNHNY and CDR2 is SVGAGI in the germline V gene (reference sequence). V was pared by 3 bases and J by 1 base, with 8 bases of the junction left unmatched. This CDR3 has 17 residues. CDR3 sequence: CASSYLTQGAGTDTQYF. The CDR3 DNA reads as TGTGCCAGCAGTTATCTTACACAGGGGGCAGGCACAGATACGCAGTATTTT.

The chain links TRBV5-4 to TRBJ1-6; D unresolved. This CDR3 spans 13 amino acids. The germline CDR1 and CDR2 sequences are SGHNT and YYREEE (reference sequence). V was cut by 1 base and J by 7 bases, with 6 bases left in between. CDR3 DNA sequence: TGTGCCAGCAGCTTGCTTGAGAATTCACCCCTCCACTTT. It specifies CASSLLENSPLHF.

This clonotype turned up a few times. CDR3 in amino acids: CASSYAGGPQPQHF. In DNA form, the CDR3 reads TGTGCCAGCAGCTACGCAGGGGGCCCTCAGCCCCAGCATTTT. The V gene is TRBV7-9, the J gene TRBJ1-5, with TRBD1 identical over 8 bases. Trimming at V came to 4 bases and at J to 6 bases, leaving 5 bases not matched to a gene. This CDR3 is 14 amino acids long. Germline-derived CDR1 and CDR2 are SEHNR and FQNEAQ (reference sequence).

This clonotype turned up a few times. The chain carries TRBV27 and TRBJ2-1, with 7 bases aligning to TRBD1. This CDR3 is built from 14 residues. Unmatched junction bases numbered 0, after V lost 3 bases and J lost 1 base. CDR1 and CDR2 (germline): MNHEY, SMNVEV (reference sequence). CDR3 residues: CASSFRGSYNEQFF. CDR3 DNA: TGTGCCAGCAGTTTCAGGGGGTCCTACAATGAGCAGTTCTTC.

The sample holds a few counts of this clonotype. The chain links TRBV7-9 to TRBJ1-5; 10 bases map to TRBD1. The V and J ends lost 1 base and 0 bases, in that order; junction bases with no gene match: 6. The CDR3 sequence is 18 residues long. Looked up from germline, CDR1 is SEHNR and CDR2 is FQNEAQ (reference sequence). The CDR3 DNA is TGTGCCAGCAGCTTAGGGGACAGGGGACCTTATAGCAATCAGCCCCAGCATTTT. This codes for CASSLGDRGPYSNQPQHF.

Concerning this clonotype itself: With a much larger clone just one base away, this may be a read error. The chain has TRBV7-9 and TRBJ2-3; D is ambiguous. In germline, CDR1 is SEHNR, CDR2 FQNEAQ (reference sequence). There are 13 residues in the CDR3. V was shortened by 0 bases and J by 3 bases, with 4 bases between the two germline ends. For the CDR3, the DNA is TGTGCCAGCAGCTTAGCGCGGACAGATACGCAGTATTTT. It codes for CASSLARTDTQYF.

This clonotype has more than one count but fewer than ten. CDR3 DNA sequence: TGTGCCAGCAGTGATTGGGGGCCGAACGAGTTCTTC. It translates to CASSDWGPNEFF. The chain joins TRBV6-1 to TRBJ2-1, with a tentative D call TRBD1 (6 bases). Germline CDR1 is MNHNS and CDR2 is SASEGT. With 3 bases removed from V and 14 bases from J, the gap between germline ends came to 14 bases. The CDR3 has 12 residues.

This clonotype occurred many times. V is TRBV6-6 and J is TRBJ2-7, with TRBD2 identical over 10 bases. J was trimmed by 0 bases and V by 6 bases; bases with no gene match: 8. The germline V gene encodes CDR1 MNHNY and CDR2 SVGAGI (reference sequence). This CDR3 contains 16 residues. CDR3 in DNA: TGTGCCAGCAGCGACGTGACTAGCGGGCACTCCTACGAGCAGTACTTC. It yields the protein CASSDVTSGHSYEQYF.

This clonotype came up a few times. The chain is built from TRBV9 and TRBJ2-7; perhaps TRBD1 as D (5 bases). Germline CDR1 is SGDLS and CDR2 is YYNGEE. Between the trimmed V and J ends, which lost 0 bases and 2 bases, there was a span of 12 bases. The CDR3 is 15 amino acids. CDR3: CASSVGPSGPYEQYF. DNA for the CDR3: TGTGCCAGCAGCGTAGGACCCTCAGGGCCCTACGAGCAGTACTTC.